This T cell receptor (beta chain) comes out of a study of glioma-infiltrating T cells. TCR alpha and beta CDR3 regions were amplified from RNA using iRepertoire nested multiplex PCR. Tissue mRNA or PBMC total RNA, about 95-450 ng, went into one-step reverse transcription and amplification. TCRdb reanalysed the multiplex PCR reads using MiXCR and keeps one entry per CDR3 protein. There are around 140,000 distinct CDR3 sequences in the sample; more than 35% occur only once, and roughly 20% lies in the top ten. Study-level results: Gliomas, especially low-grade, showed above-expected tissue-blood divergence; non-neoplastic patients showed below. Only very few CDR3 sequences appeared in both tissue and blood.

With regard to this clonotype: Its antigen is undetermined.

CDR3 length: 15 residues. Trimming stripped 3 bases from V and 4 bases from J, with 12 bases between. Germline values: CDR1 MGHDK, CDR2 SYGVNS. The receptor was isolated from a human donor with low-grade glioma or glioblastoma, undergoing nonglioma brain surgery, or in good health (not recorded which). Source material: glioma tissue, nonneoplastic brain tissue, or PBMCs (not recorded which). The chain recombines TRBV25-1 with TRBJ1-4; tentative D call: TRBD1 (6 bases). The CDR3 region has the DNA TGTGCCAGCAGTGATACGACAGGCATTAATGAAAAACTGTTTTTT. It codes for CASSDTTGINEKLFF. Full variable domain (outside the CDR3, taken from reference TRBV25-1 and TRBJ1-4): EADIYQTPRYLVIGTGKKITLECSQTMGHDKMYWYQQDPGMELHLIHYSYGVNSTEKGDLSSESTVSRIRTEHFPLTLESARPSHTSQYLCASSDTTGINEKLFFGSGTQLSVL.